This TCR beta chain is drawn from a study of cytomegalovirus exposure and HLA in healthy donors. Study-level findings and limits: Most TCR sequences were uncommon, yet certain public TCRs appeared in many donors.

Here immunoSEQ multiplex PCR was the method, and the copy in TCRdb shows in-frame clones only, minus some. The data contain under 80,000 clones, roughly 94% of them singletons. Separation from the approximately 710-subject first cohort characterized the 120-subject validation cohort, to which the donors belonged. With respect to this clone: Its target is not known.

Trimming left V 10 bases short and J 8 bases short, with 21 bases between. The CDR3 spans 14 residues. Germline V gene sequence: CDR1 MDHEN, CDR2 SYDVKM. The sequence derives from a woman younger than 30 in good health and CMV-seropositive. Sequenced sample: PBMCs. The chain couples TRBV28 to TRBJ2-1; D might be TRBD1 (5 bases). DNA for the CDR3: TGTGCCACCGAAGGCAGGGTCACGGGCGATGAGCAGTTCTTC. This codes for CATEGRVTGDEQFF.